Here is one T cell receptor beta chain with its context. Its antigen is still unknown. The sample originates from a study of T cells in localized non-small cell lung cancer. Study-wide results and caveats: Uninvolved adjacent lung had higher T cell clonality than tumor and all other tissues.

Using immunoSEQ multiplex PCR, the repertoire was profiled, and TCRdb retains in-frame clones only, with some absent. The data hold around 53,000 clones, with around three quarters observed a single time. Between the trimmed V and J ends, which lost 5 bases and 0 bases, there was a span of 17 bases. Looked up from germline, CDR1 is MNHEY and CDR2 is SMNVEV (reference sequence). This CDR3 contains 17 residues. The clonotype comes from a woman aged 35-70 years with stage II lung adenocarcinoma. The sample here was PBMCs, taken before any cancer treatment. V gene TRBV27 combines with J gene TRBJ1-5, with D perhaps TRBD1 (5 bases). CDR3 loop: CASSPRVTPYSNQPQHF. CDR3 nucleotide sequence: TGTGCCAGCAGTCCCAGGGTAACTCCTTATAGCAATCAGCCCCAGCATTTT.